This TCR beta chain was captured by sequencing in a study of cytomegalovirus exposure and HLA in healthy donors. Use of 60 Vbeta and 13 Jbeta primers characterized the PCR. TCRdb's copy holds only in-frame clones and misses some; the assay was immunoSEQ multiplex PCR. Among about 120,000 clones, 50% to 65% were seen once, and the ten largest hold approximately 9.1%. V was shortened by 0 bases and J by 1 base, with 10 bases between the two germline ends. CDR3 length equals 15 residues. Looked up from germline, CDR1 is MNHEY and CDR2 is SVGAGI. The chain joins TRBV6-5 to TRBJ2-7; TRBD2 might be the D (5 bases). Sequencing was performed on PBMCs. The sequence was obtained from a man aged 35-49 years in good health and CMV-seropositive. The chain's CDR3 is CASSYSLAGSYEQYF. DNA of the CDR3: TGTGCCAGCAGTTACTCCCTAGCTGGGTCCTACGAGCAGTACTTC.